This T cell receptor beta chain was obtained from a study of quantifying T cell responses using KT2 cells. At the level of the study: cDNA was made from DNase-treated RNA using alpha and beta constant primers.

V gave up 7 bases and J gave up 3 bases, with 12 bases separating them. Germline loops: CDR1 MNHEY, CDR2 SVGEGT. The CDR3 spans 14 residues. An oligo carrying a UMI was ligated to the cDNA 3' end. First-round PCR used approximately 4 cycles and beta primers RC1.1 and RC1.2 covering TRBC1 and TRBC2. MiXCR was run by TCRdb on the UMI-ligation and nested PCR reads, yielding one entry per CDR3 protein. This table holds fewer than 60,000 distinct CDR3 sequences, approximately 10% found once. This clonotype was obtained from a human donor. The rearrangement links TRBV6-2 or TRBV6-3 to TRBJ2-2; D uncertain. The material sequenced was PBMCs spiked with cells of the T cell clone KT2. The CDR3: CASTPRSYTGELFF. CDR3 DNA sequence: TGTGCCAGCACCCCCCGCTCGTACACCGGGGAGCTGTTTTTT.